The rows below give T cell receptor beta chains drawn from one sample of a study of blood T cell repertoires in COVID-19. Generated by immunoSEQ multiplex PCR, the TCRdb table keeps only in-frame clones and is missing some. The table includes fewer than 110,000 clones, about nine tenths detected once. The sample consisted of peripheral blood. The receptor source for this set is a woman over 75 in a cohort sampled during active COVID-19. Both conserved end residues are part of each CDR3. The D gene is left open where the match is weak. Clone size is given for some rows only: seen once, a few or many times, or a class if the clone is expanded.

NA,NA,TRBJ2-1,TRBV30,CAWSQDGGAPYNEQFF,TGTGCCTGGAGTCAGGACGGGGGAGCACCTTACAATGAGCAGTTCTTC
NA,NA,TRBJ2-2,TRBV27,CASREQTGPGELFF,TGTGCCAGCAGAGAACAAACAGGGCCCGGGGAGCTGTTTTTT
NA,NA,TRBJ2-1,TRBV5-1,CASKTGESYNEQFF,TGCGCCAGCAAAACCGGGGAATCCTACAATGAGCAGTTCTTC
NA,NA,TRBJ2-1,TRBV21-1,CASSTGQGRRHNNEQFF,TGTGCCAGCAGCACCGGACAGGGTAGGCGGCATAACAATGAGCAGTTCTTC
NA,NA,TRBJ1-1,TRBV11-3,CASGKGGPNTEAFF,TGTGCCAGCGGCAAAGGGGGTCCGAACACTGAAGCTTTCTTT
NA,NA,TRBJ2-1,TRBV5-1,CASSLETVRSYNEQFF,TGCGCCAGCAGCTTGGAGACAGTCCGCTCCTACAATGAGCAGTTCTTC
TRBD2,NA,TRBJ2-2,TRBV6-4,CASSVRGGAAGELFF,TGTGCCAGCAGTGTTCGCGGGGGGGCTGCTGGGGAGCTGTTTTTT
TRBD2,NA,TRBJ2-1,TRBV29-1,CSAPGTSTTWRLNEQFF,TGCAGCGCACCCGGGACTAGCACCACCTGGAGACTCAATGAGCAGTTCTTC
TRBD2,NA,TRBJ2-2,TRBV19,CASSLRTSSDTGELFF,TGTGCCAGTAGTTTGCGGACTAGCAGTGACACCGGGGAGCTGTTTTTT
NA,NA,TRBJ2-7,TRBV30,CAWSVRGPMAYEQYF,TGTGCCTGGAGTGTACGAGGCCCCATGGCGTACGAGCAGTACTTC
NA,few,TRBJ1-3,TRBV15,CATSRDTSSGNTIYF,TGTGCCACCAGCAGAGATACAAGTTCTGGAAACACCATATATTTT
TRBD2,NA,TRBJ2-1,TRBV3-1/TRBV3-2,CASSSYQTAGGYNEQFF,TGTGCCAGCAGCTCCTACCAGACAGCGGGGGGGTACAATGAGCAGTTCTTC
TRBD2,few,TRBJ2-7,TRBV20-1,CSASRLAGAYEQYF,TGCAGTGCTAGTCGACTAGCGGGAGCCTACGAGCAGTACTTC
TRBD2,once,TRBJ2-1,TRBV20-1,CRGSAGNEQFF,TGCAGGGGATCAGCGGGGAATGAGCAGTTCTTC
TRBD1,NA,TRBJ2-7,TRBV18,CASSPPGQGAYEQYF,TGTGCCAGCTCACCCCCGGGACAGGGGGCCTACGAGCAGTACTTC
TRBD1,few,TRBJ2-1,TRBV2,CAGRQGFRDEQFF,TGTGCCGGTCGACAGGGGTTCCGGGATGAGCAGTTCTTC
TRBD1,NA,TRBJ2-7,TRBV6-8,CASRCRGLRYEQYF,TGTGCCAGCAGATGTAGGGGGCTCAGGTACGAGCAGTACTTC
NA,NA,TRBJ2-2,TRBV19,CASRRDGTSGELFF,TGTGCCAGTAGGCGGGACGGGACGTCCGGGGAGCTGTTTTTT
NA,NA,TRBJ1-1,TRBV6-6,CASIKDTKDTEAFF,TGTGCCAGCATTAAGGACACTAAGGACACTGAAGCTTTCTTT
NA,NA,TRBJ1-6,TRBV5-1,CASKDIMDSPLHF,TGCGCCAGCAAGGACATTATGGATTCACCCCTCCACTTT
TRBD2,NA,TRBJ2-3,TRBV4-2,CASSQGALGAGGEDTQYF,TGTGCCAGCAGCCAAGGGGCCCTGGGGGCGGGGGGTGAAGATACGCAGTATTTT
NA,NA,TRBJ2-2,TRBV9,CASSVATWVRGVNTGELFF,TGTGCCAGCAGCGTAGCTACCTGGGTACGGGGTGTGAACACCGGGGAGCTGTTTTTT
NA,NA,TRBJ1-5,TRBV12-5,CASGLETNQPQHF,TGTGCTAGTGGTTTGGAGACAAATCAGCCCCAGCATTTT
NA,NA,TRBJ1-4,TRBV27,CASAVQMVGEKLFF,TGTGCCAGCGCAGTACAGATGGTAGGAGAAAAACTGTTTTTT
TRBD2,NA,TRBJ2-1,TRBV28,CASSLAGGSYNEQFF,TGTGCCAGCAGTTTAGCGGGAGGTTCCTACAATGAGCAGTTCTTC
TRBD2,NA,TRBJ2-2,TRBV3-1/TRBV3-2,CAIRREDTGELFF,TGTGCCATCCGACGGGAGGACACCGGGGAGCTGTTTTTT
TRBD2,NA,TRBJ2-3,TRBV28,CASRGREGTDTQYF,TGTGCCAGCAGGGGGCGGGAGGGGACAGATACGCAGTATTTT
NA,NA,TRBJ2-2,TRBV19,CASSIQGTTGELFF,TGTGCCAGTAGTATCCAGGGAACCACCGGGGAGCTGTTTTTT
NA,NA,TRBJ2-1,TRBV18,CASSPGGWESGSYNEQFF,TGTGCCAGCTCACCGGGTGGCTGGGAGTCCGGCTCCTACAATGAGCAGTTCTTC